This record concerns one T cell receptor (beta chain) sequence. This entry comes from a study of T cell changes during pregnancy in multiple sclerosis. This table comes from immunoSEQ multiplex PCR, and its TCRdb copy is limited to in-frame clones, with some not included. The profile covers around 75,000 clones, with around 94% appearing a single time and roughly 0.14% taken by the ten largest. The CDR3 is 15 amino acids. Germline trimming cut 2 bases from V and 3 bases from J; bases unmatched to any gene: 6. The TCR was taken from a female donor with multiple sclerosis, enrolled in a pregnancy study. Sequenced here: CD4+ T cells from peripheral blood mononuclear cells, sampled after pregnancy. The chain uses TRBV23-1 and TRBJ1-2; 7 nucleotides match TRBD1. TRBV23-1 is treated as an ORF (open reading frame) with a function not yet certain. The DNA for the CDR3 is TGCGCCAGCAGTCAAGAACAGGGGACGGACTATGGCTACACCTTC. It specifies CASSQEQGTDYGYTF.